This TCR beta chain was recorded in a study of T cells in tuberculosis. The CDR3 runs 15 residues. The V end was cut by 4 bases, the J end by 7 bases, with 20 bases between. Germline assignment: CDR1 SGHRS and CDR2 YFSETQ. As to this clone: Its antigen remains unknown.

Clones were read by immunoSEQ multiplex PCR, and TCRdb kept only the in-frame ones, dropping some. The repertoire holds about 35,000 clones, 92% seen once, with approximately 7% in the top ten. General observations from the study: Shorter CDR3-alpha in active tuberculosis partly drove smaller distances.

Time point specified: new active TB diagnosis, blood taken before or within 7 days of starting treatment. Unsorted cryopreserved PBMC were sequenced, averaging around 99,000 T cells per clinical donor. The sample here was PBMCs, taken at tuberculosis diagnosis. This clonotype originated in an adult with tuberculosis. Some clones in this sample may be carry-over from other donors' samples. The chain has TRBV5-1 and TRBJ1-2; perhaps TRBD1 as D (5 bases). In DNA form, the CDR3 reads TGCGCCAGCAGCGCTACCCCGGGAGGGGTCGGTGGCTACACCTTC. It is translated as CASSATPGGVGGYTF. Based on the CDR3 plus reference TRBV5-1 and TRBJ1-2, the full variable domain is KAGVTQTPRYLIKTRGQQVTLSCSPISGHRSVSWYQQTPGQGLQFLFEYFSETQRNKGNFPGRFSGRQFSNSRSEMNVSTLELGDSALYLCASSATPGGVGGYTFGSGTRLTVV.